These 4 T cell receptor beta chains came from one sample sequenced in a study of OX40 agonist ivuxolimab in advanced cancers. Produced via immunoSEQ multiplex PCR; TCRdb's table is partial and in-frame only. The repertoire holds some 60,000 clones, 86% seen once, with about 3.8% in the top ten. The specimen was CD4+ or CD8+ T cells sorted from blood, collected in a trial of the OX40 agonist ivuxolimab. These receptors came from an adult with an advanced solid tumor such as melanoma, head and neck, liver or kidney cancer.

The chain uses TRBV19 and TRBJ1-5; D gene ambiguous. V was trimmed by 2 bases and J by 3 bases, leaving 11 bases between them. The germline gives CDR1 LNHDA, CDR2 SQIVND (reference sequence). This CDR3 is 15 amino acids long. CDR3 sequence (DNA): TGTGCCAGTAGTATAATCGCGGCAGACAATCAGCCCCAGCATTTT. Its protein is CASSIIAADNQPQHF.

This chain connects TRBV10-3 to TRBJ1-5; TRBD1 is a possible D gene (6 bases). Germline assignment: CDR1 ENHRY and CDR2 SYGVKD. Trimming stripped 0 bases from V and 4 bases from J, with 16 bases between. The length of the CDR3 is 17 residues. The CDR3 sequence is CAISESRAGASNQPQHF. The CDR3 DNA sequence: TGTGCCATCAGTGAGTCTAGGGCAGGGGCGTCTAATCAGCCCCAGCATTTT.

The CDR3, as DNA: TGCGCCAGCAGCGGGGGGAGACTGGAATCCTACGAGCAGTACTTC. This gives the protein CASSGGRLESYEQYF. The chain recombines TRBV5-1 with TRBJ2-7; D is perhaps TRBD2 (6 bases). Germline lookup yields CDR1 SGHRS and CDR2 YFSETQ. This CDR3 has 15 amino acids. The V and J ends lost 4 bases and 1 base respectively, with 15 bases between them.

The chain links TRBV4-3 to TRBJ1-5; D ambiguous. V shed 0 bases and J shed 6 bases, with 6 bases lying between them. Germline V gene data show CDR1 as LGHNA and CDR2 as YSLEER. There are 13 residues in the CDR3. Here the CDR3 DNA reads TGCGCCAGCAGCCAAGATCTACGTCAGCCCCAGCATTTT. It codes for CASSQDLRQPQHF.